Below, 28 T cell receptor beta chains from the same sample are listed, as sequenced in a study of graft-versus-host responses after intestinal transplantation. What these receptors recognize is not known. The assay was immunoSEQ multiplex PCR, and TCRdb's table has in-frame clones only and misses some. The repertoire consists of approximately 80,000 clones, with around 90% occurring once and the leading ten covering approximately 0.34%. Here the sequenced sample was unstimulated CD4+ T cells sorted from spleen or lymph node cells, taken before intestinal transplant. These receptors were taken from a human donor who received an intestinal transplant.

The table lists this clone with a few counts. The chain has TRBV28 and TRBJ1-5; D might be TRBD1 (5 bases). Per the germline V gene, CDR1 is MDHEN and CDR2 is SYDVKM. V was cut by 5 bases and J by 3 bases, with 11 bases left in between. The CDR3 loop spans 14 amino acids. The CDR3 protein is CASSVQGTNQPQHF. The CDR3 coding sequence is TGTGCCAGCAGTGTCCAGGGAACCAATCAGCCCCAGCATTTT. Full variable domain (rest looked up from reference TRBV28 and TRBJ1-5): DVKVTQSSRYLVKRTGEKVFLECVQDMDHENMFWYRQDPGLGLRLIYFSYDVKMKEKGDIPEGYSVSREKKERFSLILESASTNQTSMYLCASSVQGTNQPQHFGDGTRLSIL.

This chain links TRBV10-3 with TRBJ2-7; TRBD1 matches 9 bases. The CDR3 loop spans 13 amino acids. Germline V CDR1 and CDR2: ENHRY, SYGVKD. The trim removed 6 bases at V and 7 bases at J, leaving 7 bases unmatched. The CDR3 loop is CAISRDRVGEQYF. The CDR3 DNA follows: TGTGCCATCAGCCGGGACAGGGTGGGAGAGCAGTACTTC.

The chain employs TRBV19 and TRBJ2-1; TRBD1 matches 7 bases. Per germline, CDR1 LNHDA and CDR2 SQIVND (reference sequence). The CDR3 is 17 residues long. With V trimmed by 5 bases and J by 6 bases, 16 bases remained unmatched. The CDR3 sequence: CASSPPRQGLGSNEQFF. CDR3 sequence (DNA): TGTGCCAGTAGTCCTCCCCGACAGGGTTTAGGAAGCAATGAGCAGTTCTTC.

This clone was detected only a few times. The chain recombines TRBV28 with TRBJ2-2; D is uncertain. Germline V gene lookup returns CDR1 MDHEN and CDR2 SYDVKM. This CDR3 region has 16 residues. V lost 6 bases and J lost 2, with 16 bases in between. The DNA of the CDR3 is TGTGCCAGCAGACTGACAACCCCTATAAACACCGGGGAGCTGTTTTTT. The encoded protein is CASRLTTPINTGELFF.

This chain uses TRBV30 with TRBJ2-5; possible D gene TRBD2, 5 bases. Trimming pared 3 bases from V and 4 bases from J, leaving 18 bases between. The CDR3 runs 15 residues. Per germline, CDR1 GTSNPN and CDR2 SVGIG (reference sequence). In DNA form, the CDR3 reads TGTGCCTGGAGCCCCGGGGAAGTTTATACAGAGACCCAGTACTTC. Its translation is CAWSPGEVYTETQYF.

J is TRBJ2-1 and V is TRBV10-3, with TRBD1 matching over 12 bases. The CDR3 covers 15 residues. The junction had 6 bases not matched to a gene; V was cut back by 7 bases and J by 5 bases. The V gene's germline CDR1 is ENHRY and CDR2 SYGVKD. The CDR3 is CAIKMGQGAHNEQFF. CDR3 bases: TGTGCCATCAAGATGGGACAGGGGGCGCACAATGAGCAGTTCTTC.

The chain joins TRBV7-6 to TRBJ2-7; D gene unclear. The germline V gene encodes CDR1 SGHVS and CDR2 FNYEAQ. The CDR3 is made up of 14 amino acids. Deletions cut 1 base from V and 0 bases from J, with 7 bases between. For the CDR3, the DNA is TGTGCCAGCAGCTTAGGGGTAGCCTCCTACGAGCAGTACTTC. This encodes CASSLGVASYEQYF.

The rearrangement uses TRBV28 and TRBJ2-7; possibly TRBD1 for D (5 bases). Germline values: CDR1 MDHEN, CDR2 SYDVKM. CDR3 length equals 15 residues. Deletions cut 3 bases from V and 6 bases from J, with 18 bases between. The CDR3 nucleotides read TGTGCCAGCAGTTTGCCCCGGCCAGGGCAAGCCGAGCAGTACTTC. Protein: CASSLPRPGQAEQYF.

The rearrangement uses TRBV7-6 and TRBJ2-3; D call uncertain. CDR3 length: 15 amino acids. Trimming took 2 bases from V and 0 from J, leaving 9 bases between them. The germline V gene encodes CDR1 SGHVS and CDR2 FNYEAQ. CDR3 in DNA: TGTGCCAGCAGCTTAACGGGTCCTAGCACAGATACGCAGTATTTT. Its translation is CASSLTGPSTDTQYF.

The CDR3 is CASSNSLSSYEQYF. CDR3 nucleotides: TGTGCCAGCAGCAACTCCCTTAGCTCCTACGAGCAGTACTTC. The chain uses TRBV6-6 and TRBJ2-5; D remains ambiguous. The end of the DNA aligns better with TRBJ2-7, so the J call may be wrong. The CDR3 totals 14 residues. Germline V CDR1 and CDR2: MNHNY, SVGAGI (reference sequence).

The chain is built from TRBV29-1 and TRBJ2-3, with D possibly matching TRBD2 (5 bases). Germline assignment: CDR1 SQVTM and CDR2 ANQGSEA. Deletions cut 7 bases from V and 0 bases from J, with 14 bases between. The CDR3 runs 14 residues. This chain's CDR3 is CSATTAASTDTQYF. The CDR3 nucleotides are TGCAGCGCGACTACGGCTGCTAGCACAGATACGCAGTATTTT.

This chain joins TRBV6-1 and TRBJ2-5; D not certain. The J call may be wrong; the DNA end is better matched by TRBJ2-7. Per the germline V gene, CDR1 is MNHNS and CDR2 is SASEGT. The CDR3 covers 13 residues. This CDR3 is CASSENRVSEQYF. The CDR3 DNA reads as TGTGCCAGCAGTGAAAATCGGGTGAGCGAGCAGTACTTC.

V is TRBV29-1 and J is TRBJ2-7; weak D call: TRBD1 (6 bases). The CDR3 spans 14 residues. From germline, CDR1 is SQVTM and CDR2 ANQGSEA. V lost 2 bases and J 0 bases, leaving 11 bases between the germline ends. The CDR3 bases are TGCAGCGTTGAAAGGGACACTTCCTCCTACGAGCAGTACTTC. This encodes CSVERDTSSYEQYF.

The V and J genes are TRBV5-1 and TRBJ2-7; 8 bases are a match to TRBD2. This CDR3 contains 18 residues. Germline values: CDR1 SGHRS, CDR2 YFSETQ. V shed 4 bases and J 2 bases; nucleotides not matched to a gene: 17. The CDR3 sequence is CASSPQGTRGANTYEQYF. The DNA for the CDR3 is TGCGCCAGCAGCCCCCAAGGGACTAGAGGGGCCAATACCTACGAGCAGTACTTC.

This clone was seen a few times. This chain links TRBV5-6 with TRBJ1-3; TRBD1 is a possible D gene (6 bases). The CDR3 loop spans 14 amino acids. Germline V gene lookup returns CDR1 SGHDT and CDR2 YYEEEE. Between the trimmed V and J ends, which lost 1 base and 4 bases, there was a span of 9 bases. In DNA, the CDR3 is TGTGCCAGCAGCTTGAAGGGGGTAGGAAACACCATATATTTT. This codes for CASSLKGVGNTIYF. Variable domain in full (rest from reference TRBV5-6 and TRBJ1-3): DAGVTQSPTHLIKTRGQQVTLRCSPKSGHDTVSWYQQALGQGPQFIFQYYEEEERQRGNFPDRFSGHQFPNYSSELNVNALLLGDSALYLCASSLKGVGNTIYFGEGSWLTVV.

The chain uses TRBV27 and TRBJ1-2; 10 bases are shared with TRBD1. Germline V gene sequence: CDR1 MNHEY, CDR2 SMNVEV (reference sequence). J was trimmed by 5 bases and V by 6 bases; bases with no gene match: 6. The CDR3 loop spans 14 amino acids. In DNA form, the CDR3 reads TGTGCCAGCAGGACAGGGGGCGCCCAATATGGCTACACCTTC. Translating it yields CASRTGGAQYGYTF.

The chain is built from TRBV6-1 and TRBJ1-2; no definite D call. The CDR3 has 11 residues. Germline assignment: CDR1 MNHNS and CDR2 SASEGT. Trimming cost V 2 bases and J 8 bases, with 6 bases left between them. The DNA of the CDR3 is TGTGCCAGCAGTGAAATCCGGGGCTACACCTTC. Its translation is CASSEIRGYTF.

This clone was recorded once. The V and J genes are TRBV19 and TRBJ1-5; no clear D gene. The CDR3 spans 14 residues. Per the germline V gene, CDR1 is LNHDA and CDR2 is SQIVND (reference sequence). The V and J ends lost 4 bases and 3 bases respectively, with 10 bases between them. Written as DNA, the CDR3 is TGTGCCAGTAGTAGCGTCGAGGTCAATCAGCCCCAGCATTTT. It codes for CASSSVEVNQPQHF.

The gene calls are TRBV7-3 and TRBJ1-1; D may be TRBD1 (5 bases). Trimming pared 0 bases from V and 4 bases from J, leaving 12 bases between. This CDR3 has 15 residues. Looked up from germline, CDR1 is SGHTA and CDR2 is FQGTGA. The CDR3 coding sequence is TGTGCCAGCAGCTTAACGGGCCGGGGGGGCACTGAAGCTTTCTTT. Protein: CASSLTGRGGTEAFF.

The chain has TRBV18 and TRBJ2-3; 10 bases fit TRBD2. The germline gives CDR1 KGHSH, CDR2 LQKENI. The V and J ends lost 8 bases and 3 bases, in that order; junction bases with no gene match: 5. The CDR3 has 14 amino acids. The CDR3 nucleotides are TGTGCCAGCAACGAAGCGGGAGGGACAGATACGCAGTATTTT. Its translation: CASNEAGGTDTQYF.

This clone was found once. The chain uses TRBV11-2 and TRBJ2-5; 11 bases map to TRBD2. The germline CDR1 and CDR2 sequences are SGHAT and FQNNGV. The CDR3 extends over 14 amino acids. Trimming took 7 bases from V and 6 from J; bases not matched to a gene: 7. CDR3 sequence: CASMGLADLKTQYF. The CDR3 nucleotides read TGTGCCAGCATGGGACTAGCGGATTTGAAGACCCAGTACTTC.

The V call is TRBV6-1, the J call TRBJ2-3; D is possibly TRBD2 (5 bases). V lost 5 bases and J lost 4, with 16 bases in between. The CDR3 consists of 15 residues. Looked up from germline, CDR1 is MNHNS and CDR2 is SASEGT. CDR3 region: CASSWRKEAADTQYF. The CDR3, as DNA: TGTGCCAGCAGTTGGAGGAAGGAGGCGGCAGATACGCAGTATTTT.

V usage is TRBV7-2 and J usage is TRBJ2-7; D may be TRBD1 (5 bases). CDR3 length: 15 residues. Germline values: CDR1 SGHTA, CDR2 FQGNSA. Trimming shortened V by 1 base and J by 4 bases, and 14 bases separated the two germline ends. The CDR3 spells CASSLVQGAGYEQYF. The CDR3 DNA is TGTGCCAGCAGCTTAGTGCAGGGCGCAGGGTACGAGCAGTACTTC.

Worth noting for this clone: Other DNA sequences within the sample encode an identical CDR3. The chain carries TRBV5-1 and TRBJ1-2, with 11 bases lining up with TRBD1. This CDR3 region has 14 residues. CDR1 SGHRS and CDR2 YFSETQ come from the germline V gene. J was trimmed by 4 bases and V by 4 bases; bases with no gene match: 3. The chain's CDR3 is CASSPGTGGYGYTF. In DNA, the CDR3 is TGCGCCAGCAGCCCGGGGACAGGGGGCTATGGCTACACCTTC. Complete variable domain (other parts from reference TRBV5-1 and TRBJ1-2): KAGVTQTPRYLIKTRGQQVTLSCSPISGHRSVSWYQQTPGQGLQFLFEYFSETQRNKGNFPGRFSGRQFSNSRSEMNVSTLELGDSALYLCASSPGTGGYGYTFGSGTRLTVV.

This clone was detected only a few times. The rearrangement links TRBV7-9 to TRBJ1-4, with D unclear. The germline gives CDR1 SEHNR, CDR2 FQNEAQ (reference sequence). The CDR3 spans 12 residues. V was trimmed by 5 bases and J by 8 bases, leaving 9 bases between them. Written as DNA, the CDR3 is TGTGCCAGCAGCCGCCAGACAGAAAAACTGTTTTTT. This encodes CASSRQTEKLFF.

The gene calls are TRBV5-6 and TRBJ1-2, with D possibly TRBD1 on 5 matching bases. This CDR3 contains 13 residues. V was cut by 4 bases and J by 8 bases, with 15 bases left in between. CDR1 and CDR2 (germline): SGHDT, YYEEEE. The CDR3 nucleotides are TGTGCCAGCAGCGCCGACAGTGCGGGGGGCTACACCTTC. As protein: CASSADSAGGYTF. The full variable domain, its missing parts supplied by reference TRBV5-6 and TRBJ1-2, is DAGVTQSPTHLIKTRGQQVTLRCSPKSGHDTVSWYQQALGQGPQFIFQYYEEEERQRGNFPDRFSGHQFPNYSSELNVNALLLGDSALYLCASSADSAGGYTFGSGTRLTVV.

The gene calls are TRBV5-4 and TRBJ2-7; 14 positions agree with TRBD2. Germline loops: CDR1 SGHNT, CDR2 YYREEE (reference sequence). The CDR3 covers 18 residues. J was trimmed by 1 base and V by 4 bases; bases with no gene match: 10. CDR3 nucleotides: TGTGCCAGCAGCCGGGGACTAGCGGGGGCCCTCGGTTCCTACGAGCAGTACTTC. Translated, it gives CASSRGLAGALGSYEQYF.

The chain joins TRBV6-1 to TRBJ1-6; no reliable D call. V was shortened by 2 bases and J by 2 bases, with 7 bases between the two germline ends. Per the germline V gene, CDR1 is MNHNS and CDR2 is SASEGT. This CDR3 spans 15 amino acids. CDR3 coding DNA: TGTGCCAGCAGTGAATCGGGGACCTATAATTCACCCCTCCACTTT. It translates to CASSESGTYNSPLHF.